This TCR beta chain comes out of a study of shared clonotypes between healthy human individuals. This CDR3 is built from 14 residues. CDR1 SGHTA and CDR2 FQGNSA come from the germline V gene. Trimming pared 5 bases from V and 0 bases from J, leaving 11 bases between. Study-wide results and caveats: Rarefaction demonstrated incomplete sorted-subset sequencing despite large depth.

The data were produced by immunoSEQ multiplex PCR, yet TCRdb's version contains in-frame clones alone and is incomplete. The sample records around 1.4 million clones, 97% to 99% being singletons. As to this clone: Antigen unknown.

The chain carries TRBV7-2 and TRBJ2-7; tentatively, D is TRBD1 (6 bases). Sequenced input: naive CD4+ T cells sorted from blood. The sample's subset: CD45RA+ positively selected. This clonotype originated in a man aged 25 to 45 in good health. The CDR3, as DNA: TGTGCCAGCAGCCAAGACAGGAGCTCCTACGAGCAGTACTTC. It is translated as CASSQDRSSYEQYF.